The T cell receptor beta chain under discussion was sequenced for a study of T cells after yellow fever vaccination. Study outcomes and limitations: In FACS-sorted repertoires, abundant clonotypes from the bulk population could appear as contaminants. Weaker, the secondary response peaked sooner, at day 5 versus 15. The appearance of a small share of clonotypes in both CD4 and CD8 compartments was observed.

On this clonotype itself: Its antigen is not known.

V was trimmed by 8 bases and J by 1 base, leaving 14 bases between them. This CDR3 has 14 amino acids. Germline values: CDR1 MDHEN, CDR2 SYDVKM. Via MiXCR, TCRdb re-called the 5' RACE reads, giving one row per CDR3 protein. The sample has 300,000 to 450,000 distinct CDR3 sequences; less than 9.5% are singletons. This TCR derives from a man aged 18 to 30 who received the YFV17D yellow fever vaccine. The gene calls are TRBV28 and TRBJ1-1; possibly TRBD1 for D (6 bases). Sequencing used PBMCs, obtained roughly 47 days after the first yellow fever vaccination. CDR3 amino acids: CASLQGDGNTEAFF. The CDR3 nucleotides are TGTGCCAGCCTACAGGGAGATGGGAACACTGAAGCTTTCTTT.